Many counts were recorded for the clone carrying this T cell receptor (beta chain). Its matching antigen is unknown. The data derive from a study of early T cells in non-severe SARS-CoV-2 infection. About the study: The sequenced material was bulk RNA from unsorted whole blood, and its chains were unpaired. General study points: Anti-spike CD8 responses were favored by VDJdb matching, which missed private and CD4 specificities.

The CDR3 contains 19 residues. Trimming shortened V by 5 bases and J by 6 bases, and 31 bases separated the two germline ends. Per germline, CDR1 LNHDA and CDR2 SQIVND (reference sequence). Individual cDNA molecules each received unique molecular identifiers attached to them. TCRdb called the 5' RACE reads again in MiXCR, with one record for every CDR3 protein. Among about 100,000 distinct CDR3 sequences, about 12% were seen once, and the ten largest hold about 2.3%. The clonotype originates from an adult who was a healthcare worker with PCR-confirmed SARS-CoV-2 infection or an uninfected control (not recorded which). Specimen: whole blood. This chain connects TRBV19 to TRBJ1-2; perhaps TRBD1 as D (5 bases). CDR3 region: CASSSTLGTPGRVENGYTF. The CDR3 region has the DNA TGTGCCAGTAGTTCAACCCTCGGGACGCCAGGCCGGGTTGAAAATGGCTACACCTTC.